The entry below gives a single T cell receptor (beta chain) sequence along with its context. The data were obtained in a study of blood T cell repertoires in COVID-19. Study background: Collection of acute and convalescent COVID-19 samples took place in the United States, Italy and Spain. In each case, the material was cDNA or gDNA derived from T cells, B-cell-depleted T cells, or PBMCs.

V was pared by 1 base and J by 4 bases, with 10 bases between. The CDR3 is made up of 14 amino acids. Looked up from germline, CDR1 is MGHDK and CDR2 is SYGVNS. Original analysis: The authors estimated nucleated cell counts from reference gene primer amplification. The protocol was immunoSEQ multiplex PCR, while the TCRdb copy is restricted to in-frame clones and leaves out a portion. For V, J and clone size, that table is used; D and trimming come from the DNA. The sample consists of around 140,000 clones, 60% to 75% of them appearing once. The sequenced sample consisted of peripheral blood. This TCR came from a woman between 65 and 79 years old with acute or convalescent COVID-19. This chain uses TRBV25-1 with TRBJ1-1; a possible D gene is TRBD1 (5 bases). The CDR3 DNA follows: TGTGCCAGCAGTGAATGGGCGGGGGGCACTGAAGCTTTCTTT. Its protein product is CASSEWAGGTEAFF.